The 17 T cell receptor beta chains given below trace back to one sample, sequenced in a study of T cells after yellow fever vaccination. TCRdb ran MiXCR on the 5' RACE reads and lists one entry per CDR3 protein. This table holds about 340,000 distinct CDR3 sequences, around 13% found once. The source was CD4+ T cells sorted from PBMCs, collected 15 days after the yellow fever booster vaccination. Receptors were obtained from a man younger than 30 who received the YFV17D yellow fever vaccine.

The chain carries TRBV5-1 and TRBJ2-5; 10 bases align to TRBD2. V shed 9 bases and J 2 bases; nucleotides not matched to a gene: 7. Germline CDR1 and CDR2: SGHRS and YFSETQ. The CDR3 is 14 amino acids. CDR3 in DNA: TGCGCCACCAAAGGACTAGCGGTTCAAGAGACCCAGTACTTC. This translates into CATKGLAVQETQYF.

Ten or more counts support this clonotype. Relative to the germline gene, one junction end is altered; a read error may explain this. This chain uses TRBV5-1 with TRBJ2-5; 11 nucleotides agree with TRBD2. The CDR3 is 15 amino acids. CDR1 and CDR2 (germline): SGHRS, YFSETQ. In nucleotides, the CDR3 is TGTGCTAGCAGCCTCGGGACTAGCGGTCAAGAGACCCAGTACTTC. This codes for CASSLGTSGQETQYF.

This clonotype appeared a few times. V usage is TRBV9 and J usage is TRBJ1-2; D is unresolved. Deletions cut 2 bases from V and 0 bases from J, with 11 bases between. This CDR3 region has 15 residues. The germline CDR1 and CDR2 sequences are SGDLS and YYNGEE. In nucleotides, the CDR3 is TGTGCCAGCAGCGTTGGGCCGTTCCCTAACTATGGCTACACCTTC. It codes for CASSVGPFPNYGYTF.

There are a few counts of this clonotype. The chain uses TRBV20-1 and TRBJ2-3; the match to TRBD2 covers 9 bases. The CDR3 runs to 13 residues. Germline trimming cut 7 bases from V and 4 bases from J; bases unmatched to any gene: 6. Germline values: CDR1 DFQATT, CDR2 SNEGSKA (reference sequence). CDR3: CSGGGALPDTQYF. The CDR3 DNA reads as TGCAGTGGCGGGGGGGCCCTCCCAGATACGCAGTATTTT.

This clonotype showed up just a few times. The DNA of the CDR3 is TGCGCCAGCAGCCCCGGGAGGGAATACGAGCAGTACTTC. It yields the protein CASSPGREYEQYF. The chain is built from TRBV4-3 and TRBJ2-7; 8 bases are shared with TRBD2. Per germline, CDR1 LGHNA and CDR2 YSLEER. The CDR3 covers 13 residues. V was clipped by 4 bases and J by 4 bases; unmatched bases: 3.

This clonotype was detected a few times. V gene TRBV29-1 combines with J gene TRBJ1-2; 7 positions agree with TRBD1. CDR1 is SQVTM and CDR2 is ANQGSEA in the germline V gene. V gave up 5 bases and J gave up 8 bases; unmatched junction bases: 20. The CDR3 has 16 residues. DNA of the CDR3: TGCAGCGTTAAGGGGGCGATTTCAGCGGGGGAGAGAGGCTACACCTTC. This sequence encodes CSVKGAISAGERGYTF.

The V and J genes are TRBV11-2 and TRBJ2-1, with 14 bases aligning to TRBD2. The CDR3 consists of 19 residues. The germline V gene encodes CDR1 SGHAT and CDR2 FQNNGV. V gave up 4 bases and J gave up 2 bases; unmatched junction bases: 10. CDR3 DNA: TGTGCCAGCAGCTCAGGACTAGCGGGGGGCCAGAGGACCTACAATGAGCAGTTCTTC. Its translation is CASSSGLAGGQRTYNEQFF.

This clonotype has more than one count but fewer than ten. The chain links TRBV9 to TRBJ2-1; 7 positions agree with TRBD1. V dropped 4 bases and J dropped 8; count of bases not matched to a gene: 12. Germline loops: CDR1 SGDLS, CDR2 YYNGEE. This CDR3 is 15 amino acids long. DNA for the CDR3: TGTGCCAGCAGCCCAGAGACAGGGTATGGCGATGAGCAGTTCTTC. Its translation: CASSPETGYGDEQFF.

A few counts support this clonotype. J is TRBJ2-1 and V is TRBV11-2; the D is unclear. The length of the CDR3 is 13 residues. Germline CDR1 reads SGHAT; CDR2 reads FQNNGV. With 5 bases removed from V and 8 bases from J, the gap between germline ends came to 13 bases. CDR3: CASSPLWTHEQFF. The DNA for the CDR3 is TGTGCCAGCAGCCCACTATGGACCCATGAGCAGTTCTTC. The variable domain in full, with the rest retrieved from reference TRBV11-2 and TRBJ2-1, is EAGVAQSPRYKIIEKRQSVAFWCNPISGHATLYWYQQILGQGPKLLIQFQNNGVVDDSQLPKDRFSAERLKGVDSTLKIQPAKLEDSAVYLCASSPLWTHEQFFGPGTRLTVL.

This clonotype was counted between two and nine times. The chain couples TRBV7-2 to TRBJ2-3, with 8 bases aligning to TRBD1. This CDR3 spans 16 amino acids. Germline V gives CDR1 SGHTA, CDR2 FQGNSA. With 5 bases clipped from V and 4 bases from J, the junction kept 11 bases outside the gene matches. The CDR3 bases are TGTGCCAGCAGCGTCCTGACAGGGGTACGCGCAGATACGCAGTATTTT. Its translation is CASSVLTGVRADTQYF. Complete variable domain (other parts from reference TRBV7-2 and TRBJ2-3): GAGVSQSPSNKVTEKGKDVELRCDPISGHTALYWYRQSLGQGLEFLIYFQGNSAPDKSGLPSDRFSAERTGGSVSTLTIQRTQQEDSAVYLCASSVLTGVRADTQYFGPGTRLTVL.

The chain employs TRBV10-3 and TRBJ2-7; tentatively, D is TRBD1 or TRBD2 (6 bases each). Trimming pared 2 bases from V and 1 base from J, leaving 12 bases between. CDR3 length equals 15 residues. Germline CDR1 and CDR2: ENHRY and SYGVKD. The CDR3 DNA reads TGTGCCATCAGTGAGGCGGGGCAGGGGTCCTACGAGCAGTACTTC. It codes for CAISEAGQGSYEQYF.

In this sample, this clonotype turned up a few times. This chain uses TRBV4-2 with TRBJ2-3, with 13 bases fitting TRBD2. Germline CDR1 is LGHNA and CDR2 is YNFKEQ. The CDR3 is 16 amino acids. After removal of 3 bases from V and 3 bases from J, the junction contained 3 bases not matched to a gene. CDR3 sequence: CASSHGLAGDTDTQYF. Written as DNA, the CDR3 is TGTGCCAGCAGCCACGGACTAGCGGGGGATACAGATACGCAGTATTTT.

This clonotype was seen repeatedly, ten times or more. CDR3 region: CASSLAWDSSYNEQFF. The CDR3 DNA reads as TGTGCCAGCAGCTTAGCGTGGGACTCTTCATACAATGAGCAGTTCTTC. The chain employs TRBV7-2 and TRBJ2-1; D may be TRBD2 (6 bases). Germline values: CDR1 SGHTA, CDR2 FQGNSA. CDR3 size: 16 residues. The ends were cut back, 0 bases at V and 4 bases at J, with 13 bases in the middle.

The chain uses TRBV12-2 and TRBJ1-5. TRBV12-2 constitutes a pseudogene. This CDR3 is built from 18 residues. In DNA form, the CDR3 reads TGTGCAAGTCGCTTACCCCAGACCTGGGTGAGGAGCAATCAGCCCCAGCATTTT. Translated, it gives CASRLPQTWVRSNQPQHF.

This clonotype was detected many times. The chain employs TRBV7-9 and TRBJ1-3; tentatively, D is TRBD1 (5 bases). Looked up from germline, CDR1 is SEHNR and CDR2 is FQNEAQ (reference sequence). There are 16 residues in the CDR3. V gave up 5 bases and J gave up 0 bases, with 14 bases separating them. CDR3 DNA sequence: TGTGCCAGCAGCCCGAGGGGACGTATCTCTGGAAACACCATATATTTT. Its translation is CASSPRGRISGNTIYF.

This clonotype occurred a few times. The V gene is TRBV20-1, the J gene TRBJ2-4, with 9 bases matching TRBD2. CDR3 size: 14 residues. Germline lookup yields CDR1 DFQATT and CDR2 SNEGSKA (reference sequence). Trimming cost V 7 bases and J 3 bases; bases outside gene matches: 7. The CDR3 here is CSGVSGGVKNIQYF. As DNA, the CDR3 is TGCAGTGGGGTTAGCGGGGGTGTCAAAAACATTCAGTACTTC.

This CDR3 is CSVGTGLAVVTDTQYF. In DNA form, the CDR3 reads TGCAGCGTAGGGACGGGACTAGCGGTGGTTACAGATACGCAGTATTTT. V gene TRBV29-1 combines with J gene TRBJ2-3, with TRBD2 identical over 11 bases. Germline lookup yields CDR1 SQVTM and CDR2 ANQGSEA. The CDR3 sequence is 16 residues long. The junction had 11 bases not matched to a gene; V was cut back by 6 bases and J by 3 bases.